This paragraph reports one TCR beta chain. What it binds is not known. The data originate from a study of Graves' ophthalmopathy and Graves' hyperthyroidism. RNA transcripts were the template, and TCR beta CDR3 regions were amplified from them. The authors performed first-round RT-PCR with HTBI primers and then a second-round multiplex PCR. TCRdb re-called the multiplex PCR reads with MiXCR, one entry per CDR3 protein. This sample has about 58,000 distinct CDR3 sequences, with roughly 46% found just once. Germline V CDR1 and CDR2: SGHDN, FVKESK. The CDR3 has 19 amino acids. V shed 4 bases and J shed 0 bases, with 22 bases lying between them. Whole-study findings and limits: Ophthalmopathy progression was predicted with 70% to 71% sensitivity and approximately 79% specificity. Sensitivity of 87.88% and specificity of approximately 81% were achieved when a 13-signature model separated ophthalmopathy from stable hyperthyroidism. Most expanded clonotypes from thyroid (those above 0.001 frequency) were also found in blood.

The chain uses TRBV14 and TRBJ1-5, with unresolved D. This receptor was identified in an adult woman with Graves' ophthalmopathy. The sequencing input was peripheral blood. CDR3 residues: CASSRPGQEKLYSNQPQHF. In DNA form, the CDR3 reads TGTGCCAGCAGCCGACCAGGCCAAGAGAAGTTATATAGCAATCAGCCCCAGCATTTT.